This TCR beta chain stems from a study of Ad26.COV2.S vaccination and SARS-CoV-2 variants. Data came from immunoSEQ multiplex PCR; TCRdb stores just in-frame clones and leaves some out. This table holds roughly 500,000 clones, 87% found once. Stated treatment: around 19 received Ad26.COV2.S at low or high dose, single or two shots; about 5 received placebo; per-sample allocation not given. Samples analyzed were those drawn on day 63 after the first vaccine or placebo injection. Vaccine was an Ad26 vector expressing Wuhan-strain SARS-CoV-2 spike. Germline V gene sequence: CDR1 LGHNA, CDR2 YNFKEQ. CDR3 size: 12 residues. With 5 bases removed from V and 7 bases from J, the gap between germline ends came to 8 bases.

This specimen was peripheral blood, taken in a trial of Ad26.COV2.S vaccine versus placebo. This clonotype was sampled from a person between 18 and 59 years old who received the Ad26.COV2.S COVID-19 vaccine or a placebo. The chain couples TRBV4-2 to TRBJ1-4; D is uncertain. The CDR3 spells CASSDSREKLFF. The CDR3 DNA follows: TGTGCCAGCAGCGATAGTCGTGAAAAACTGTTTTTT.